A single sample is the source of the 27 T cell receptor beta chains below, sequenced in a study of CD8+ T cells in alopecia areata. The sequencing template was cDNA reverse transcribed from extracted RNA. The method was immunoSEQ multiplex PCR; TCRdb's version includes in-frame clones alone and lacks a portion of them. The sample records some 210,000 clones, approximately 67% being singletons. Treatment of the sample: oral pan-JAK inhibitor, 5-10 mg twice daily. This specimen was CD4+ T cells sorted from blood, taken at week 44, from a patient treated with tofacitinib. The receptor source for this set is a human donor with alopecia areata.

The CDR3: CASSLSQADTQYF. The CDR3 DNA reads TGTGCCAGCAGCTTAAGTCAAGCAGATACGCAGTATTTT. The V call is TRBV7-3, the J call TRBJ2-3; D not resolved. CDR3 length equals 13 residues. Per the germline V gene, CDR1 is SGHTA and CDR2 is FQGTGA. V gave up 1 base and J gave up 4 bases, with 6 bases separating them.

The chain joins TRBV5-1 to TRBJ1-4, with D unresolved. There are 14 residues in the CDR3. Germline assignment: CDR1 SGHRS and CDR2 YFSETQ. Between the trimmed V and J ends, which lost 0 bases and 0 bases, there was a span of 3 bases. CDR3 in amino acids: CASSLGATNEKLFF. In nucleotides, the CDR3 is TGCGCCAGCAGCTTGGGTGCAACTAATGAAAAACTGTTTTTT.

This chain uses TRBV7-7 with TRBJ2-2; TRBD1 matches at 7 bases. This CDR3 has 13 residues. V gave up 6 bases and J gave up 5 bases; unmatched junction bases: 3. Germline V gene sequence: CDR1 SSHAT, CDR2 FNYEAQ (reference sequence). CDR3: CASRPTGTGELFF. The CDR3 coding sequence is TGTGCCAGCAGACCGACAGGGACCGGGGAGCTGTTTTTT.

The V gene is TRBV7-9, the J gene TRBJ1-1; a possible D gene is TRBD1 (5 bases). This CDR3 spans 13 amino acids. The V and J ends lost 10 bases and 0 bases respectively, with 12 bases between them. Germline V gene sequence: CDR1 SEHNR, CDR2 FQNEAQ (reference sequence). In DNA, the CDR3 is TGTGCCACTGGGGGTGTGGTGAACACTGAAGCTTTCTTT. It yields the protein CATGGVVNTEAFF.

The CDR3 protein is CASSLGGLAGGNEQFF. The DNA of the CDR3 is TGCGCCAGCAGCTTGGGAGGACTAGCGGGGGGCAATGAGCAGTTCTTC. This chain joins TRBV5-1 and TRBJ2-1; 14 nucleotides match TRBD2. Germline assignment: CDR1 SGHRS and CDR2 YFSETQ. The CDR3 has 16 residues. Germline trimming cut 0 bases from V and 6 bases from J; bases unmatched to any gene: 2.

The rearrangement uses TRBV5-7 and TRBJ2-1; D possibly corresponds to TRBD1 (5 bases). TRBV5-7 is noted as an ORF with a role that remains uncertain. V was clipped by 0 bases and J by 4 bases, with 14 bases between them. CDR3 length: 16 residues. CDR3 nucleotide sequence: TGTGCCAGCAGCTTGGACAAGGACACCGTGTACAATGAGCAGTTCTTC. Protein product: CASSLDKDTVYNEQFF.

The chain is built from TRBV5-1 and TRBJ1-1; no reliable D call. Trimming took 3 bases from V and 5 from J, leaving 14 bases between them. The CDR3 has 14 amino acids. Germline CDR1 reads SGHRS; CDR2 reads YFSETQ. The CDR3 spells CASSYDRWGTEAFF. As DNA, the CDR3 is TGCGCCAGCAGCTACGATAGATGGGGAACTGAAGCTTTCTTT.

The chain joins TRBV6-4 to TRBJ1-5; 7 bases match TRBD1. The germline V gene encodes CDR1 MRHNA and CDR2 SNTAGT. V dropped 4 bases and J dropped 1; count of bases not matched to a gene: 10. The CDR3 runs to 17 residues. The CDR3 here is CASSVRRGQDSNQPQHF. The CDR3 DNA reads TGTGCCAGCAGTGTTCGGAGGGGGCAGGACAGCAATCAGCCCCAGCATTTT.

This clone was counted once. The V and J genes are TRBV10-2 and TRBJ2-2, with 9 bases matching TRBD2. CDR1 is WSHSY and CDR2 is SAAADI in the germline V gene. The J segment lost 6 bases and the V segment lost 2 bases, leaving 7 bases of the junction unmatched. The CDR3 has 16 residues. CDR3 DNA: TGCGCCAGCAGTGAGAGGATGGCGGGGGGGGCCGGGGAGCTGTTTTTT. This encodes CASSERMAGGAGELFF.

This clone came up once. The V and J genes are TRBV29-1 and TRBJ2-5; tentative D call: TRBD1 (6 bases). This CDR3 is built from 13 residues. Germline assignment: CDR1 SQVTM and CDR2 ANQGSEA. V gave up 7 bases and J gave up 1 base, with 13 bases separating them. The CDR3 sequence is CSAPDSGQETQYF. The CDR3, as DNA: TGCAGCGCCCCGGACAGCGGCCAAGAGACCCAGTACTTC.

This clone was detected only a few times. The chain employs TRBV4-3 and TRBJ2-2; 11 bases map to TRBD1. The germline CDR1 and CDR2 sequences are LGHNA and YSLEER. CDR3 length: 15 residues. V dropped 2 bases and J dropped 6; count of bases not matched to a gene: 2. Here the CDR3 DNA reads TGCGCCAGCAGCCAACCGGGACAGGGGGCCGGGGAGCTGTTTTTT. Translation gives CASSQPGQGAGELFF.

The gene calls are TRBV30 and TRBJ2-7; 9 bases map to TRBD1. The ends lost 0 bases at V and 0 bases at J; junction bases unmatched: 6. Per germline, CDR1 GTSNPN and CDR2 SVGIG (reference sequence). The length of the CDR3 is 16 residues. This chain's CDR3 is CAWSVKRQGVSYEQYF. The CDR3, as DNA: TGTGCCTGGAGTGTTAAAAGACAGGGGGTCTCCTACGAGCAGTACTTC. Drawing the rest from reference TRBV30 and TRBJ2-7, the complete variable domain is SQTIHQWPATLVQPVGSPLSLECTVEGTSNPNLYWYRQAAGRGLQLLFYSVGIGQISSEVPQNLSASRPQDRQFILSSKKLLLSDSGFYLCAWSVKRQGVSYEQYFGPGTRLTVT.

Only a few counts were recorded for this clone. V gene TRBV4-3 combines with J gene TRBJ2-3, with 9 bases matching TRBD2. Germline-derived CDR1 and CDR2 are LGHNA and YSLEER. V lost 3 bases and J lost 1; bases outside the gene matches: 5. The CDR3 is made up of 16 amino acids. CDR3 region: CASSHGAGGRTDTQYF. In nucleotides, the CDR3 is TGCGCCAGCAGCCACGGAGCGGGGGGACGCACAGATACGCAGTATTTT.

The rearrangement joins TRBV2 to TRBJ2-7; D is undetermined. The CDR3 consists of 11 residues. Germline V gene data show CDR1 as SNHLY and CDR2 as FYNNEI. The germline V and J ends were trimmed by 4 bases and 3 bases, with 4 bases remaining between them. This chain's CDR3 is CASSGVYEQYF. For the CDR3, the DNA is TGTGCCAGCAGTGGGGTCTACGAGCAGTACTTC.

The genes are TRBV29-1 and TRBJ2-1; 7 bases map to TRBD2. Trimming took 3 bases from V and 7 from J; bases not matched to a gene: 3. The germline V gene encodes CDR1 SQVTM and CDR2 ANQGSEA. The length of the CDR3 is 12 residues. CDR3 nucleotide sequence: TGCAGCGTTGATGGGGGGGGTAATGAGCAGTTCTTC. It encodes CSVDGGGNEQFF.

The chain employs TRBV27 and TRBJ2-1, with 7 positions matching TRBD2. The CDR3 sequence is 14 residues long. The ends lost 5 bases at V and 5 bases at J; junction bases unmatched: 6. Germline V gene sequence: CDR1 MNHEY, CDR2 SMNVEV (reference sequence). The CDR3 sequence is CASSGEGFDNEQFF. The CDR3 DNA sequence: TGTGCCAGCAGTGGGGAGGGCTTCGACAATGAGCAGTTCTTC.

CDR3 nucleotide sequence: TGTGCCAGCAGATCCGCATTGGGGACTAATGAAAAACTGTTTTTT. Translated, it gives CASRSALGTNEKLFF. The chain has TRBV7-2 and TRBJ1-4; no reliable D call. CDR3 length: 15 residues. With 6 bases removed from V and 2 bases from J, the gap between germline ends came to 13 bases. The germline CDR1 and CDR2 sequences are SGHTA and FQGNSA.

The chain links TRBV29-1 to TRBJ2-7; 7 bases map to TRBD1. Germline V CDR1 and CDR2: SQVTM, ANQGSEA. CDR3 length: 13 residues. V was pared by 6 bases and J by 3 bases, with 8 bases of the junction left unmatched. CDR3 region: CSVAGTVNYEQYF. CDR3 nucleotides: TGCAGCGTCGCCGGGACAGTTAACTACGAGCAGTACTTC.

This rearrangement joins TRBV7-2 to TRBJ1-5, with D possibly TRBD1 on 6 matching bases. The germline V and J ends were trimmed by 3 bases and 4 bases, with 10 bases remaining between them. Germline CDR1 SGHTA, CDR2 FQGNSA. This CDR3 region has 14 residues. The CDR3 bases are TGTGCCAGCAGCTTCCGGGGGGCGAATCAGCCCCAGCATTTT. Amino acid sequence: CASSFRGANQPQHF.

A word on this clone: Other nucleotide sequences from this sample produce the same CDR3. The CDR3 region is CASAGGGRGYGYTF. The CDR3 DNA is TGTGCCTCTGCCGGGGGGGGTCGCGGCTATGGCTACACCTTC. The V call is TRBV19, the J call TRBJ1-2, with TRBD1 as a possible D gene (5 bases). Trimming removed 11 bases from V and 4 bases from J, with 20 bases in between. The CDR3 is made up of 14 amino acids. The germline V gene encodes CDR1 LNHDA and CDR2 SQIVND (reference sequence).

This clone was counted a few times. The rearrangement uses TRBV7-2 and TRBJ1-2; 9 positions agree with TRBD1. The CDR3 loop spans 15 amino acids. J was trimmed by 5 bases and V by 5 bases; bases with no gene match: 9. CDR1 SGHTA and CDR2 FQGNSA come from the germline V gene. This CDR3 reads CASSARPGQGYGYTF. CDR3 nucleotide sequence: TGTGCCAGCAGCGCACGACCGGGACAGGGATATGGCTACACCTTC. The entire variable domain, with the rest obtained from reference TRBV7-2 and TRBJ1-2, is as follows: GAGVSQSPSNKVTEKGKDVELRCDPISGHTALYWYRQSLGQGLEFLIYFQGNSAPDKSGLPSDRFSAERTGGSVSTLTIQRTQQEDSAVYLCASSARPGQGYGYTFGSGTRLTVV.

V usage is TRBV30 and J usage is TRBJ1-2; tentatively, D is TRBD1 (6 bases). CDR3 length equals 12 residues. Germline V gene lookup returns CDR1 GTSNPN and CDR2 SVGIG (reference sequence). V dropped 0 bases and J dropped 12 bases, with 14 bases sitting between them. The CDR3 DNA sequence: TGTGCCTGGAGTGTGGGGGGCTCTACGAACACCTTC. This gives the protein CAWSVGGSTNTF.

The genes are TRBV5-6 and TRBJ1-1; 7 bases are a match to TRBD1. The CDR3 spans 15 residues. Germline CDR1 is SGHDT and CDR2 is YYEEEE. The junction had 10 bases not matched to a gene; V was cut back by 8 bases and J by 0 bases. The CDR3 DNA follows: TGTGCCAGTAAACAACAGGGGAAATTGAACACTGAAGCTTTCTTT. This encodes CASKQQGKLNTEAFF.

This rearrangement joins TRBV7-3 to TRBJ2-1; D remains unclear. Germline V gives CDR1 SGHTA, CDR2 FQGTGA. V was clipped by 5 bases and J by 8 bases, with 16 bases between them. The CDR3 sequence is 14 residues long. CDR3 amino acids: CASSALPVGDEQFF. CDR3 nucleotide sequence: TGTGCCAGCAGCGCCTTACCAGTTGGTGATGAGCAGTTCTTC. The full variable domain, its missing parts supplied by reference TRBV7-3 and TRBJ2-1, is GAGVSQTPSNKVTEKGKYVELRCDPISGHTALYWYRQSLGQGPEFLIYFQGTGAADDSGLPNDRFFAVRPEGSVSTLKIQRTERGDSAVYLCASSALPVGDEQFFGPGTRLTVL.

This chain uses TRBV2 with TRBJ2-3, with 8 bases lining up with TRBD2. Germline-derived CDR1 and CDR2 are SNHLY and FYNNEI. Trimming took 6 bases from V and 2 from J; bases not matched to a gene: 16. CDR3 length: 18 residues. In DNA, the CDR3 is TGTGCCAGCAGCCCAATAGCTGGAGCGGGGGCCCTCACAGATACGCAGTATTTT. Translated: CASSPIAGAGALTDTQYF.

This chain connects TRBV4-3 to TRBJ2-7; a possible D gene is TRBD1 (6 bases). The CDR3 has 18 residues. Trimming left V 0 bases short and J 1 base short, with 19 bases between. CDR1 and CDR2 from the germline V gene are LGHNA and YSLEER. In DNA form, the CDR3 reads TGCGCCAGCAGCCAAGAGATGGGGACACGTTCCTTTTCCTACGAGCAGTACTTC. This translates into CASSQEMGTRSFSYEQYF.

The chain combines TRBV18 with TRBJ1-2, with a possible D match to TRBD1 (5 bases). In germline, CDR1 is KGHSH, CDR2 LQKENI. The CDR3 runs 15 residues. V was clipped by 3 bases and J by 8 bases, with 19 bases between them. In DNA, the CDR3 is TGTGCCAGCTCACCTCCGGGGGAGAGAGAAGGGGGCTACACCTTC. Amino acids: CASSPPGEREGGYTF.